Listed below are T cell receptor beta chains from one sample, sequenced in a study of T-cell memory formation after mild COVID-19. In TCRdb, the 5' RACE reads were re-called with MiXCR into one record per CDR3 protein. The sample lists about 350,000 distinct CDR3 sequences, roughly an eighth occurring once. Input material: PBMCs or a T cell subset sorted from them (not recorded which). The receptors come from a man aged 18 to 30 who had mild COVID-19 (a few samples of this study predate the infection). Cell type and time point are not known. The CDR3 runs from the conserved cysteine through the conserved F or W. D genes are given only for firm matches. Rows may omit the clone size; those that give it use once, few, many or a size class.

clone_size j_call v_call d_call cdr3_nt cdr3_aa
many TRBJ1-6 TRBV4-2 - TGTGCCAGCAGCCATGCCGCGGGGGGAGGTTCACCCCTCCACTTT CASSHAAGGGSPLHF
- TRBJ2-5 TRBV29-1 TRBD2 TGCAGCGTTGTAAGCGGGGGGGACCAAGAGACCCAGTACTTC CSVVSGGDQETQYF
few TRBJ1-5 TRBV6-5 TRBD1 TGTGCCAGCAGTAAGACAGGGGGGCAGCCCCAGCATTTT CASSKTGGQPQHF
- TRBJ2-7 TRBV7-6 - TGTGCCAGCATCCGATTAAAAGGGGAGCAGTACTTC CASIRLKGEQYF
- TRBJ1-4 TRBV2 TRBD1 TGTGCCAGCAGTAATATACAGGGGGGAAATGAAAAACTGTTTTTT CASSNIQGGNEKLFF
- TRBJ1-1 TRBV29-1 - TGCAGCGTTGATGGGTACACTGAAGCTTTCTTT CSVDGYTEAFF
- TRBJ2-1 TRBV7-2 TRBD2 TGTGCCAGCACCCTGAGCGGGGGCAAATACAATGAGCAGTTCTTC CASTLSGGKYNEQFF
- TRBJ2-5 TRBV4-3 - TGCGCCAGCAGCCCTCCCGGCGGGACCCAGTACTTC CASSPPGGTQYF
few TRBJ2-5 TRBV7-3 - TGTGCCAGCAGCTTAACGTCGGCAGCTCAAGAGACCCAGTACTTC CASSLTSAAQETQYF
few TRBJ1-2 TRBV20-1 - TGCAGTGCTAGAGAAACAGGAGCCGGGGGCTATGGCTACACCTTC CSARETGAGGYGYTF
- TRBJ2-3 TRBV7-3 TRBD2 TGTGCCAGCAGCCCCTCGGGGGGGGGCACAGATACGCAGTATTTT CASSPSGGGTDTQYF
- TRBJ2-3 TRBV7-9 - TGTGCCAGCAGCCCGGACGTGGGTTATAGTACAGATACGCAGTATTTT CASSPDVGYSTDTQYF
few TRBJ1-5 TRBV20-1 TRBD1 TGCAGTGCGAAAGGACAGGGCAATCAGCCCCAGCATTTT CSAKGQGNQPQHF
- TRBJ1-5 TRBV5-8 - TGTGCCAGCAGCTTGTGGGGGTATCACAATCAGCCCCAGCATTTT CASSLWGYHNQPQHF
few TRBJ2-1 TRBV5-1 TRBD2 TGCGCCAGCAGCTCTAGCGGGGGCCTCTCCTACAATGAGCAGTTCTTC CASSSSGGLSYNEQFF
few TRBJ2-2 TRBV7-9 - TGTGCCAGCAGCTCAGAGGCGGTGGGCGGTTCTGACGGGGAGCTGTTTTTT CASSSEAVGGSDGELFF
- TRBJ2-5 TRBV10-2 - TGCGCCAGCAGCCCCGCGCTAGAGACCCAGTACTTC CASSPALETQYF
- TRBJ2-1 TRBV20-1 TRBD2 TGCAGTGCCCCCACTAGCGGGAGTCACAATGAGCAGTTCTTC CSAPTSGSHNEQFF
- TRBJ2-1 TRBV5-1 - TGCGCCAGCAGCATGGGACGGTACAATGTTGAGCAGTTCTTC CASSMGRYNVEQFF
- TRBJ2-1 TRBV11-3 - TGTGCCAGCAGCTTCCAGGGGCGATACAATGAGCAGTTCTTC CASSFQGRYNEQFF
- TRBJ2-1 TRBV12-5 TRBD2 TGTGCTAGTGCCGGGACTAGCGGGGGGCCAGGGAATGAGCAGTTCTTC CASAGTSGGPGNEQFF
- TRBJ1-4 TRBV4-1 - TGCGCCAGCAGCCAAGAGGGGGGATTTAATGAAAAACTGTTTTTT CASSQEGGFNEKLFF
many TRBJ2-5 TRBV24-1 - TGTGCCACCAGTGAATCGGGGGTTGAGACCCAGTACTTC CATSESGVETQYF
- TRBJ2-3 TRBV20-1 - TGCAGTGCGCCGGATCTAGATACCGGCAGGGAGGATACGCAGTATTTT CSAPDLDTGREDTQYF
- TRBJ2-1 TRBV4-3 TRBD2 TGCGCCAGCAGCCACATTGGGCTAGCGGGGAACAATGAGCAGTTCTTC CASSHIGLAGNNEQFF